Below, 2 T cell receptor beta chains from the same sample are listed, as sequenced in a study of neurological immune-mediated disorders. TCRdb itself ran the 5' RACE reads through MiXCR, one entry per CDR3 protein. The sample has about 65,000 distinct CDR3 sequences, 4.1% seen once. The sequencing sample was made of PBMCs. The receptors derive from a man aged 45-60 years with multiple sclerosis.

The chain carries TRBV4-1 and TRBJ2-1; TRBD2 matches 8 bases. CDR3 size: 17 residues. Germline V gene data show CDR1 as MGHRA and CDR2 as YSYEKL. The J segment lost 5 bases and the V segment lost 1 base, leaving 10 bases of the junction unmatched. CDR3 protein: CASSQGVAGGNHNEQFF. CDR3 coding DNA: TGCGCCAGCAGCCAAGGTGTCGCGGGGGGAAATCACAATGAGCAGTTCTTC.

This clonotype was recorded at least ten times. This chain connects TRBV11-2 to TRBJ1-2; maybe TRBD1 (5 bases). CDR1 and CDR2 (germline): SGHAT, FQNNGV. The CDR3 covers 16 residues. Trimming pared 0 bases from V and 0 bases from J, leaving 11 bases between. CDR3 region: CASSLDRGRANYGYTF. CDR3 nucleotide sequence: TGTGCCAGCAGCTTAGATAGGGGCAGAGCTAACTATGGCTACACCTTC.